The 6 T cell receptor beta chains given below trace back to one sample, sequenced in a study of TIL therapy for anti-PD-1-resistant metastatic lung cancer. Sequencing used immunoSEQ v3. Produced via immunoSEQ multiplex PCR; TCRdb's table is partial and in-frame only. The table has 55,000 to 65,000 clones, about 69% seen once. As to time point: pre-treatment sample, taken before nivolumab and TIL therapy. The sample in question was blood, obtained at baseline. The receptors come from a person between 25 and 80 years old with non-small cell lung cancer.

The CDR3 DNA follows: TGTGCCAGCAGTGATTCCTACAGGGGGCCAGATACGCAGTATTTT. It is translated as CASSDSYRGPDTQYF. V and J are TRBV6-1 and TRBJ2-3; 9 nucleotides match TRBD1. After removal of 3 bases from V and 4 bases from J, the junction contained 5 bases not matched to a gene. Germline V lookup: CDR1 MNHNS, CDR2 SASEGT. The CDR3 is made up of 15 amino acids.

The CDR3, as DNA: TGTGCCAGCAGCTTAGATCAAGGCGAGACCCAGTACTTC. It yields the protein CASSLDQGETQYF. J is TRBJ2-5 and V is TRBV11-3; D is ambiguous. Looked up from germline, CDR1 is SGHNT and CDR2 is YENEEA. There are 13 residues in the CDR3. Trimming shortened V by 0 bases and J by 5 bases, and 7 bases separated the two germline ends.

In DNA, the CDR3 is TGTGCCAGCAGCTCCCGCCCAGGGGCCGGTGACTATGGCTACACCTTC. Amino acids: CASSSRPGAGDYGYTF. The genes are TRBV7-3 and TRBJ1-2; a possible D gene is TRBD1 (6 bases). V lost 4 bases, J lost 3 bases, and 18 bases lay in between. The CDR3 is 16 residues long. Germline CDR1 SGHTA, CDR2 FQGTGA.

The chain carries TRBV4-1 and TRBJ2-1; the D call may be TRBD1 or TRBD2 (5 bases each). V was trimmed by 2 bases and J by 8 bases, leaving 16 bases between them. The CDR3 is 15 residues long. Germline CDR1 reads MGHRA; CDR2 reads YSYEKL. The CDR3 DNA reads as TGCGCCAGCAGCCAACTGGGACGCCTTTGGGATGAGCAGTTCTTC. Its protein is CASSQLGRLWDEQFF.

This sequence joins TRBV28 and TRBJ1-5, with D hard to call. CDR1 MDHEN and CDR2 SYDVKM come from the germline V gene. The V gene lost 5 bases and the J gene lost 0 bases, with 5 bases spanning the gap. There are 13 residues in the CDR3. The CDR3 DNA reads as TGTGCCAGCAGTGATGATAGCAATCAGCCCCAGCATTTT. As protein: CASSDDSNQPQHF. Full variable domain (outside the CDR3, taken from reference TRBV28 and TRBJ1-5): DVKVTQSSRYLVKRTGEKVFLECVQDMDHENMFWYRQDPGLGLRLIYFSYDVKMKEKGDIPEGYSVSREKKERFSLILESASTNQTSMYLCASSDDSNQPQHFGDGTRLSIL.

The chain is built from TRBV28 and TRBJ1-2, with 9 bases that match TRBD1. Germline CDR1 and CDR2: MDHEN and SYDVKM. The CDR3 has 16 residues. The ends lost 6 bases at V and 8 bases at J; junction bases unmatched: 16. The DNA of the CDR3 is TGTGCCAGCAGCAGAGGACAGGGGATTTTTTTAGGCGGCTACACCTTC. Its protein product is CASSRGQGIFLGGYTF.